One and the same sample provided the 25 T cell receptor beta chains below, sequenced in a study of blood T cell repertoires in COVID-19. Profiled with immunoSEQ multiplex PCR; TCRdb holds only in-frame clones, not every one. The repertoire consists of 200,000 to 250,000 clones, with around 87% occurring once and the leading ten covering around 9.6%. Sequencing input: peripheral blood. The receptors were gathered from a woman aged 45-59 years with COVID-19, enrolled during active disease.

The chain joins TRBV19 to TRBJ1-1; no clear D. The CDR3 is 14 residues long. V lost 5 bases, J lost 0 bases, and 10 bases lay in between. Germline V gene sequence: CDR1 LNHDA, CDR2 SQIVND (reference sequence). The CDR3 DNA reads TGTGCCAGTAGTCCCCTGACTATGAACACTGAAGCTTTCTTT. Residues: CASSPLTMNTEAFF.

The V gene is TRBV29-1, the J gene TRBJ1-1; D remains unclear. V was shortened by 1 base and J by 1 base, with 10 bases between the two germline ends. This CDR3 is 14 amino acids long. Germline CDR1 reads SQVTM; CDR2 reads ANQGSEA. This chain's CDR3 is CSVEGRWGNTEAFF. As DNA, the CDR3 is TGCAGCGTTGAAGGGAGGTGGGGGAACACTGAAGCTTTCTTT.

The chain is built from TRBV7-9 and TRBJ1-2, with D hard to call. Trimming removed 8 bases from V and 8 bases from J, with 18 bases in between. Germline V lookup: CDR1 SEHNR, CDR2 FQNEAQ (reference sequence). This CDR3 spans 13 amino acids. The DNA of the CDR3 is TGTGCCAGCGACCTGCGGACTTATGAGGGCTACACCTTC. This gives the protein CASDLRTYEGYTF.

The genes are TRBV19 and TRBJ2-7; 7 bases are a match to TRBD1. CDR1 and CDR2 from the germline V gene are LNHDA and SQIVND (reference sequence). The trim removed 5 bases at V and 7 bases at J, leaving 14 bases unmatched. This CDR3 spans 15 amino acids. The chain's CDR3 is CASSPRDRRLGEQYF. The CDR3 coding sequence is TGTGCCAGTAGTCCCAGGGACAGACGTTTGGGAGAGCAGTACTTC.

The chain recombines TRBV5-1 with TRBJ1-5, with D unresolved. The CDR3 is made up of 13 amino acids. Trimming pared 0 bases from V and 7 bases from J, leaving 8 bases between. Germline lookup yields CDR1 SGHRS and CDR2 YFSETQ. The DNA of the CDR3 is TGCGCCAGCAGCTTGGCGGGAAGGCAGCCCCAGCATTTT. Translating gives CASSLAGRQPQHF.

The chain has TRBV19 and TRBJ2-2, with 8 bases matching TRBD1. This CDR3 is 16 amino acids long. Germline V gene lookup returns CDR1 LNHDA and CDR2 SQIVND (reference sequence). The ends lost 3 bases at V and 6 bases at J; junction bases unmatched: 9. As DNA, the CDR3 is TGTGCCAGTAGTATCCATCAGGGGGCTGCAGCCGGGGAGCTGTTTTTT. Amino acid sequence: CASSIHQGAAAGELFF.

This rearrangement joins TRBV20-1 to TRBJ2-7, with a possible D match to TRBD1 (5 bases). V was cut by 3 bases and J by 2 bases, with 14 bases left in between. CDR3 length: 14 residues. Germline V gene sequence: CDR1 DFQATT, CDR2 SNEGSKA (reference sequence). The CDR3 sequence: CSASPGLGAYEQYF. The CDR3 DNA reads as TGCAGTGCTAGTCCCGGGTTAGGGGCCTACGAGCAGTACTTC.

The gene calls are TRBV5-1 and TRBJ2-7; TRBD2 aligns across 12 bases. Germline CDR1 reads SGHRS; CDR2 reads YFSETQ. Losses at the gene ends were 1 base for V and 5 bases for J; bases not matched to a gene: 16. CDR3 length: 19 residues. CDR3 loop: CASSLMVQASGGASNEQYF. Written as DNA, the CDR3 is TGCGCCAGCAGCTTGATGGTCCAGGCTAGCGGGGGGGCGAGCAACGAGCAGTACTTC.

The V call is TRBV19, the J call TRBJ2-1; D is possibly TRBD1 (6 bases). The CDR3 has 12 residues. V lost 8 bases, J lost 1 base, and 6 bases lay in between. Germline loops: CDR1 LNHDA, CDR2 SQIVND (reference sequence). The CDR3 loop reads CASGQSYNEQFF. CDR3 nucleotide sequence: TGTGCCAGTGGACAGTCCTACAATGAGCAGTTCTTC.

J is TRBJ2-3 and V is TRBV19; the match to TRBD2 covers 8 bases. The CDR3 has 15 amino acids. V was pared by 1 base and J by 4 bases, with 4 bases of the junction left unmatched. Germline V gene lookup returns CDR1 LNHDA and CDR2 SQIVND (reference sequence). The CDR3, as DNA: TGTGCCAGTAGTATAGGCGGGGGGTATGCAGATACGCAGTATTTT. This encodes CASSIGGGYADTQYF.

As DNA, the CDR3 is TGTGCCAGCAGCTCAGGGGGCTGGGGCTACACCTTC. Protein product: CASSSGGWGYTF. The V and J genes are TRBV5-8 and TRBJ1-2; 8 bases are a match to TRBD1. Looked up from germline, CDR1 is SGHTS and CDR2 is YDEGEE. This CDR3 comprises 12 residues. The V gene end was trimmed by 3 bases and the J gene end by 8 bases; junction bases not matched to a gene: 3. Filled out from reference TRBV5-8 and TRBJ1-2, the complete variable domain reads EAGVTQSPTHLIKTRGQQATLRCSPISGHTSVYWYQQALGLGLQFLLWYDEGEERNRGNFPPRFSGRQFPNYSSELNVNALELEDSALYLCASSSGGWGYTFGSGTRLTVV.

The chain uses TRBV12-5 and TRBJ2-7; 12 nucleotides align to TRBD2. Trimming at V came to 6 bases and at J to 5 bases, leaving 8 bases not matched to a gene. CDR1 LGHNT and CDR2 FRNRAP come from the germline V gene. The CDR3 has 15 residues. This CDR3 is CASGASGGASNEQYF. CDR3 coding DNA: TGTGCTAGTGGAGCTAGCGGGGGGGCCTCGAACGAGCAGTACTTC.

This chain joins TRBV5-1 and TRBJ2-1; TRBD2 matches at 11 bases. J lost 8 bases, V lost 4 bases, and 14 bases had no gene match. The germline CDR1 and CDR2 sequences are SGHRS and YFSETQ. This CDR3 has 17 residues. This chain's CDR3 is CASSQRGTSGLGDEQFF. In DNA, the CDR3 is TGCGCCAGCAGCCAGCGGGGGACTAGCGGCCTCGGGGATGAGCAGTTCTTC.

The V call is TRBV12-2, the J call TRBJ2-5; the table assigns TRBD2, which was not confirmed against the DNA. TRBV12-2 is a pseudogene. The CDR3 loop spans 17 amino acids. CDR3 nucleotides: TGTGCAAGTCGCTTAGCGGTTAGCGGGGGGACGAAAGAGACCCAGTACTTC. Its translation: CASRLAVSGGTKETQYF.

The sample holds a few counts of this clone. This chain joins TRBV7-9 and TRBJ1-1; the D is unclear. This CDR3 spans 13 amino acids. The V end was cut by 6 bases, the J end by 1 base, with 9 bases between. Germline V gene data show CDR1 as SEHNR and CDR2 as FQNEAQ (reference sequence). CDR3 residues: CASRLLSNTEAFF. CDR3 coding DNA: TGTGCCAGCAGACTTTTATCGAACACTGAAGCTTTCTTT.

V gene TRBV7-9 combines with J gene TRBJ2-1; 15 bases align to TRBD2. The V gene end was trimmed by 4 bases and the J gene end by 8 bases; junction bases not matched to a gene: 3. Germline CDR1 is SEHNR and CDR2 is FQNEAQ (reference sequence). The CDR3 runs 15 residues. CDR3 DNA: TGTGCCAGCAGCTCAGGGACTAGCGGGGGGTATGAGCAGTTCTTC. This gives the protein CASSSGTSGGYEQFF.

The rearrangement uses TRBV5-8 and TRBJ2-7; TRBD1 aligns across 7 bases. CDR3 length: 15 residues. CDR1 and CDR2 (germline): SGHTS, YDEGEE. V lost 1 base to trimming and J lost 2 bases; unmatched junction nucleotides: 6. The CDR3 DNA is TGTGCCAGCAGCTTGTGGGTGGGACAGACCTACGAGCAGTACGTC. Translation: CASSLWVGQTYEQYV.

The rearrangement uses TRBV11-3 and TRBJ2-3, with D possibly TRBD2 on 7 matching bases. V lost 1 base and J 14 bases, leaving 19 bases between the germline ends. Germline CDR1 SGHNT, CDR2 YENEEA. This CDR3 contains 14 residues. DNA of the CDR3: TGTGCCAGCAGCTTAGGCACCCACCTGGGGGGGCGGTATTTT. Protein sequence: CASSLGTHLGGRYF.

The chain uses TRBV9 and TRBJ2-1; no clear D. Germline CDR1 and CDR2: SGDLS and YYNGEE. This CDR3 contains 12 residues. V gave up 4 bases and J gave up 7 bases, with 9 bases separating them. The CDR3, as DNA: TGTGCCAGCAGCCTCACAGAAAATGAGCAGTTCTTC. Protein: CASSLTENEQFF.

The rearrangement joins TRBV6-5 to TRBJ1-4; the D gene is possibly TRBD1 (5 bases). This CDR3 contains 15 residues. Trimming removed 8 bases at V and 4 bases at J, with 17 bases between. The germline V gene encodes CDR1 MNHEY and CDR2 SVGAGI. The CDR3 region is CASGPRQQINEKLFF. For the CDR3, the DNA is TGTGCCAGCGGCCCGAGACAGCAAATTAATGAAAAACTGTTTTTT.

The J gene is TRBJ1-1, the V gene TRBV30; D might be TRBD1 (5 bases). Germline CDR1 and CDR2: GTSNPN and SVGIG (reference sequence). CDR3 size: 14 residues. V shed 0 bases and J shed 2 bases, with 10 bases lying between them. The CDR3 DNA reads TGTGCCTGGAGTGTACGCCAGGGTAACACTGAAGCTTTCTTT. It encodes CAWSVRQGNTEAFF.

This clone has a single count. The chain joins TRBV30 to TRBJ1-5; D may be TRBD1 (5 bases). Germline V gene lookup returns CDR1 GTSNPN and CDR2 SVGIG (reference sequence). The V and J ends lost 3 bases and 5 bases respectively, with 14 bases between them. This CDR3 region has 14 residues. CDR3 sequence: CAWSPGVGDQPQHF. The CDR3 coding sequence is TGTGCCTGGAGCCCCGGAGTAGGGGATCAGCCCCAGCATTTT.

This sequence joins TRBV7-2 and TRBJ2-3, with 11 bases fitting TRBD2. Looked up from germline, CDR1 is SGHTA and CDR2 is FQGNSA. Trimming at V came to 3 bases and at J to 4 bases, leaving 12 bases not matched to a gene. The CDR3 runs to 18 residues. The CDR3 coding sequence is TGTGCCAGCAGCTTTATCCTAGCGGGGGGCGGGGTGGCAGATACGCAGTATTTT. The encoded protein is CASSFILAGGGVADTQYF.

The gene calls are TRBV7-2 and TRBJ2-3, with D possibly matching TRBD1 (5 bases). This CDR3 is 15 amino acids long. The V end lost 6 bases, the J end lost 6 bases, and 19 bases lay between the germline ends. Germline CDR1 reads SGHTA; CDR2 reads FQGNSA. DNA of the CDR3: TGTGCCAGCAGTCAAACCAGTGGGGCCGGGGATACGCAGTATTTT. Amino acid sequence: CASSQTSGAGDTQYF.

This clone was recorded a few times. The chain uses TRBV7-6 and TRBJ1-5; TRBD1 aligns across 7 bases. This CDR3 has 16 amino acids. From germline, CDR1 is SGHVS and CDR2 FNYEAQ. V shed 4 bases and J 1 base; nucleotides not matched to a gene: 7. The CDR3 sequence is CASSSGTALSNQPQHF. The DNA for the CDR3 is TGTGCCAGCAGCTCAGGGACAGCTTTGAGCAATCAGCCCCAGCATTTT.